These 22 T cell receptor beta chains came from one sample sequenced in a study of T cells in Graves' hyperthyroidism and ophthalmopathy. Regions amplified from RNA transcripts were the TCR beta CDR3 regions. The study used the HTBI primer set for a first-round RT-PCR of the TCR CDR3. TCRdb used MiXCR to reprocess the multiplex PCR reads, holding one entry per CDR3 protein. The table lists approximately 410,000 distinct CDR3 sequences, approximately 15% of them singletons. Sequenced input: blood. These receptor sequences come from a man aged 18 to 29 with Graves' ophthalmopathy.

At least ten counts were recorded for this clonotype. The rearrangement uses TRBV6-5 and TRBJ1-5; D gene ambiguous. Trimming shortened V by 0 bases and J by 3 bases, and 6 bases separated the two germline ends. Germline V gene data show CDR1 as MNHEY and CDR2 as SVGAGI. The CDR3 totals 14 residues. The CDR3 loop is CASSYSAVNQPQHF. The CDR3 DNA reads as TGTGCCAGCAGTTACTCGGCAGTCAATCAGCCCCAGCATTTT.

This chain connects TRBV5-1 to TRBJ2-6, with TRBD2 identical over 12 bases. The CDR3 sequence is 19 residues long. Trimming cost V 0 bases and J 3 bases; bases outside gene matches: 7. In germline, CDR1 is SGHRS, CDR2 YFSETQ. CDR3 sequence: CASSLGLAGVSSGANVLTF. The CDR3 bases are TGCGCCAGCAGCTTGGGACTAGCGGGAGTGTCTAGTGGGGCCAACGTCCTGACTTTC.

J is TRBJ1-2 and V is TRBV11-3, with D possibly being TRBD1 (6 bases). Germline CDR1 is SGHNT and CDR2 is YENEEA. This CDR3 spans 13 amino acids. The V end lost 5 bases, the J end lost 7 bases, and 14 bases lay between the germline ends. CDR3 in DNA: TGTGCCAGCAGCCCGGACAGTACGAGTGGCTACACCTTC. It encodes CASSPDSTSGYTF.

This clonotype has a count of ten or more. V gene TRBV11-2 combines with J gene TRBJ2-2, with D unresolved. This CDR3 is built from 15 residues. Germline V CDR1 and CDR2: SGHAT, FQNNGV. V lost 3 bases to trimming and J lost 7 bases, with 15 bases between them. The CDR3 here is CASSFFSEPGGELFF. Written as DNA, the CDR3 is TGTGCCAGCAGCTTTTTTTCCGAACCCGGCGGGGAGCTGTTTTTT.

This clonotype was detected ten times or more. The V and J genes are TRBV3-1 and TRBJ2-7; D is unclear. CDR1 LGHDT and CDR2 YNNKEL come from the germline V gene (reference sequence). CDR3 length: 11 residues. The V end was cut by 2 bases, the J end by 6 bases, with 5 bases between. This CDR3 reads CASSQNSEQYF. DNA of the CDR3: TGTGCCAGCAGCCAAAACAGCGAGCAGTACTTC.

This clonotype was counted many times. The V gene is TRBV12-3 or TRBV12-4, the J gene TRBJ2-3; D remains ambiguous. V was pared by 5 bases and J by 6 bases, with 6 bases between. The CDR3 contains 11 residues. The CDR3 DNA follows: TGTGCCAGCAGTGCTCGCGATACGCAGTATTTT. Amino acid sequence: CASSARDTQYF.

This clonotype turned up a few times. The V call is TRBV6-5, the J call TRBJ2-7, with D possibly TRBD1 on 5 matching bases. Germline V CDR1 and CDR2: MNHEY, SVGAGI. V was clipped by 0 bases and J by 1 base, with 10 bases between them. This CDR3 is built from 15 residues. The chain's CDR3 is CASSYSQVSSYEQYF. CDR3 bases: TGTGCCAGCAGTTACTCACAGGTCTCGTCCTACGAGCAGTACTTC.

This clonotype has just a few counts. This chain links TRBV3-1 with TRBJ2-6; 8 positions match TRBD2. CDR3 size: 17 residues. V shed 1 base, J shed 0 bases, and the junction held 2 bases outside the gene matches. Germline V gene data show CDR1 as LGHDT and CDR2 as YNNKEL (reference sequence). CDR3 nucleotides: TGTGCCAGCAGCCAAGTTGCGGGGGGCTCTGGGGCCAACGTCCTGACTTTC. This encodes CASSQVAGGSGANVLTF.

This clonotype has a count of ten or more. V usage is TRBV6-1 and J usage is TRBJ2-3; TRBD2 is a possible D gene (6 bases). Trimming took off 6 bases at V and 1 base at J, with 14 bases between the two ends. Germline CDR1 and CDR2: MNHNS and SASEGT. This CDR3 region has 15 residues. The CDR3 spells CASRTQTRGTDTQYF. The CDR3 region has the DNA TGTGCCAGCAGAACTCAGACTAGAGGCACAGATACGCAGTATTTT.

This clonotype was observed many times. This chain joins TRBV6-1 and TRBJ2-3, with a tentative D call TRBD2 (6 bases). This CDR3 has 17 amino acids. The germline CDR1 and CDR2 sequences are MNHNS and SASEGT. Trimming removed 4 bases at V and 0 bases at J, with 17 bases between. CDR3 nucleotide sequence: TGTGCCAGCAGTGGAGTGACGGGAGTTTCTAGCACAGATACGCAGTATTTT. Encoded protein: CASSGVTGVSSTDTQYF.

The chain employs TRBV6-4 and TRBJ1-5; no reliable D call. The length of the CDR3 is 13 residues. V lost 2 bases to trimming and J lost 7 bases, with 9 bases between them. Per the germline V gene, CDR1 is MRHNA and CDR2 is SNTAGT. DNA for the CDR3: TGTGCCAGCAGTGACGAGGAATCGCAGCCCCAGCATTTT. It specifies CASSDEESQPQHF.

This clonotype was counted at least ten times. The chain joins TRBV28 to TRBJ2-1; TRBD2 might be the D (5 bases). Trimming removed 2 bases at V and 6 bases at J, with 20 bases between. Germline CDR1 MDHEN, CDR2 SYDVKM. The CDR3 has 17 amino acids. The CDR3 here is CASSLPFWTRGSNEQFF. DNA of the CDR3: TGTGCCAGCAGTTTACCATTCTGGACCCGCGGGTCCAATGAGCAGTTCTTC.

This clonotype was detected ten times or more. This chain links TRBV9 with TRBJ2-7; perhaps TRBD1 as D (6 bases). V lost 3 bases and J 7 bases, leaving 17 bases between the germline ends. Germline lookup yields CDR1 SGDLS and CDR2 YYNGEE. This CDR3 is 14 amino acids long. DNA for the CDR3: TGTGCCAGCAGCGCGACCTACAGGGTCGGGGAGCAGTACTTC. It is translated as CASSATYRVGEQYF.

This sequence joins TRBV3-1 and TRBJ2-6; D is perhaps TRBD1 (6 bases). Germline loops: CDR1 LGHDT, CDR2 YNNKEL (reference sequence). The V gene lost 5 bases and the J gene lost 1 base, with 15 bases spanning the gap. This CDR3 comprises 17 residues. CDR3 sequence: CASSYGTQVSGANVLTF. The CDR3 region has the DNA TGTGCCAGCAGCTACGGGACACAAGTATCTGGGGCCAACGTCCTGACTTTC.

The chain couples TRBV10-3 to TRBJ2-1, with D possibly being TRBD2 (7 bases). CDR3 length equals 12 residues. Germline-derived CDR1 and CDR2 are ENHRY and SYGVKD. V was clipped by 11 bases and J by 8 bases, with 16 bases between them. This CDR3 reads CAGGASEDEQFF. In nucleotides, the CDR3 is TGTGCCGGGGGGGCTTCGGAAGATGAGCAGTTCTTC.

This clonotype was picked up a small number of times. The chain carries TRBV30 and TRBJ2-7; D call uncertain. The length of the CDR3 is 12 residues. V lost 2 bases to trimming and J lost 2 bases, with 7 bases between them. Germline V CDR1 and CDR2: GTSNPN, SVGIG (reference sequence). For the CDR3, the DNA is TGTGCCTGGAGTCCAGGCCCCTACGAGCAGTACTTC. It yields the protein CAWSPGPYEQYF. Full variable domain (rest looked up from reference TRBV30 and TRBJ2-7): SQTIHQWPATLVQPVGSPLSLECTVEGTSNPNLYWYRQAAGRGLQLLFYSVGIGQISSEVPQNLSASRPQDRQFILSSKKLLLSDSGFYLCAWSPGPYEQYFGPGTRLTVT.

This clonotype was recorded many times. The chain links TRBV7-2 to TRBJ2-7, with D uncertain. Trimming took off 6 bases at V and 3 bases at J, with 12 bases between the two ends. This CDR3 comprises 13 residues. Germline V CDR1 and CDR2: SGHTA, FQGNSA. This CDR3 reads CASRPTNIYEQYF. As DNA, the CDR3 is TGTGCCAGCAGGCCCACCAATATCTACGAGCAGTACTTC.

The chain uses TRBV15 and TRBJ1-1; 7 bases agree with TRBD1. In germline, CDR1 is LNHNV, CDR2 YYDKDF (reference sequence). V shed 3 bases and J 5 bases; nucleotides not matched to a gene: 9. The CDR3 sequence is 15 residues long. The CDR3 DNA reads as TGTGCCACCAGCAGGTGGGGGACAGATGGTACTGAAGCTTTCTTT. Protein sequence: CATSRWGTDGTEAFF.

Ten or more counts support this clonotype. V is TRBV24-1 and J is TRBJ1-5, with no clear D. Trimming pared 1 base from V and 11 bases from J, leaving 11 bases between. CDR3 length: 13 residues. From germline, CDR1 is KGHDR and CDR2 SFDVKD. The CDR3 nucleotides are TGTGCCACCAGTGATTTAGGGAGTCCAGCCCAGCATTTT. This sequence encodes CATSDLGSPAQHF.

V and J are TRBV5-8 and TRBJ1-2, with D unclear. The V and J ends lost 6 bases and 4 bases respectively, with 16 bases between them. CDR3 length equals 14 residues. Germline CDR1 reads SGHTS; CDR2 reads YDEGEE. The CDR3 bases are TGTGCCAGCACCGCTTCAACGGGCGTCTATGGCTACACCTTC. It codes for CASTASTGVYGYTF.

This clonotype was counted only a few times. V and J are TRBV19 and TRBJ2-2; D is ambiguous. CDR3 size: 15 residues. The germline gives CDR1 LNHDA, CDR2 SQIVND (reference sequence). V was trimmed by 7 bases and J by 6 bases, leaving 18 bases between them. The CDR3 protein is CASTFYLTVPGELFF. Written as DNA, the CDR3 is TGTGCCAGTACCTTTTACTTAACTGTCCCCGGGGAGCTGTTTTTT. The variable domain in full, with the rest retrieved from reference TRBV19 and TRBJ2-2, is DGGITQSPKYLFRKEGQNVTLSCEQNLNHDAMYWYRQDPGQGLRLIYYSQIVNDFQKGDIAEGYSVSREKKESFPLTVTSAQKNPTAFYLCASTFYLTVPGELFFGEGSRLTVL.

This clonotype was recorded at least ten times. The V gene is TRBV30, the J gene TRBJ2-7; D is ambiguous. This CDR3 spans 12 amino acids. Germline V CDR1 and CDR2: GTSNPN, SVGIG (reference sequence). V was pared by 2 bases and J by 3 bases, with 8 bases between. This chain's CDR3 is CAWSRDHYEQYF. CDR3 bases: TGTGCCTGGAGTCGCGACCACTACGAGCAGTACTTC.